This record concerns one TCR beta chain sequence. This clonotype was recorded a few times. Which antigen it targets is not known. Base-call qualities are not available, and no considerably larger clone is one nucleotide away. Library generation was performed with 5' RACE. The sequencer listed for this sample is Illumina HiSeq 2500. A second PCR of 7 to 11 cycles was performed with a sample-barcoded 5' primer and a J-beta primer mix. Each TCR beta cDNA molecule received a unique molecular identifier from a template-switch 5' adaptor carrying 12 random nucleotides. Each sample yielded at least 2.5 million CDR3-containing paired-end reads. First-strand cDNA was synthesized from all RNA with the Mint cDNA synthesis kit, primed by a TRBC-specific oligonucleotide. After uracil-DNA glycosylase treatment, a first 18-cycle PCR used universal primers M1SS and BC2_uni_R on all cDNA. In the paper's pipeline: Normalization of each sample was performed by random selection of 1 million high-quality reads, each carrying a distinct molecular identifier. Reads with shared molecular identifiers were discarded instead of being binned into consensus sequences. MiTCR, with a Q25 quality threshold and the strictest error-elimination algorithm, was used for CDR3 identification, clonotype clustering and error correction. A nonparametric unseen species model with Euler transformation was used to estimate a lower bound on total TCR beta diversity. TCRdb applied fastp at Q25 and MiXCR to the public reads, then kept only in-frame beta chains. A single entry per CDR3 protein holds the most common genes and DNA from its merged rows. These V and J calls are TCRdb output, not the study's own analysis. The sample data list 1 million or so distinct CDR3 sequences, and under 30% of these were observed just once. Of the sample, around 0.75% falls within the top ten clones.

The sample originates from a study of blood T cells in healthy people across ages (dated by TCRdb to the mid-2010s). Regarding the study in general: In model experiments, roughly one uniquely barcoded TCR beta cDNA molecule per two T cells was captured by template switching. Using the same blood draw, the study looked at two additional independent replicas of 1 million unique cDNA reads for two donors, one aged 18 to 30 and the other aged 80 or older. Age-related changes in TCR beta repertoire diversity were measured in the study by deep sequencing normalized with unique cDNA molecular identifiers. The donors were divided into four age groups: young (average around 15 years), middle-aged (roughly 42), aged (approximately 62) and long-lived (82).

The CDR3, cysteine through phenylalanine, is 14 amino acids long. Of the read, only the CDR3 DNA is kept; its 42 bases are in frame from base 1. V lost 5 bases and J lost 2 bases; the stretch between them is 13 bases long. In the germline V gene, CDR1 corresponds to MDHEN and CDR2 to SYDVKM. The 39 donors, aged about 6 to 95 years, were systemically healthy Caucasian individuals from Russia. Ten milliliters of peripheral blood were drawn from each donor into EDTA-treated Vacutainer tubes. PBMCs were isolated by Ficoll-Paque density-gradient centrifugation, with at least 7 million obtained per sample. Trizol reagent was used to extract total RNA from PBMCs, with at least 6 micrograms per sample. Naive CD45RAhigh/CD27high T cell percentages were measured by flow cytometry on a PBMC aliquot from every donor. Study-wide findings and limitations: Estimates of total diversity based on one million sequenced T cells were regarded as lower bounds and as underestimates. Since profiling was done on bulk unsorted PBMCs, naive and antigen-experienced compartments could not be conclusively compared. As age increased, observed TCR beta diversity per million T cells dropped in a roughly linear way, and a significant reduction was already evident by age about 40. A strong correlation was found between observed TCR beta diversity and the percentage of naive T cells measured by flow cytometry. The long-lived group showed more naive CD4+ T cells, fewer expanded clones and increased TCR diversity than the aged group, suggesting age selection. Because the CMV infection status of the donors was unknown, age-related changes in expanded clonotypes may potentially have been confounded.

These data were also reused for a study on T cells of mothers and their children. The second study also describes: The donors were nine systemically healthy Caucasian individuals, made up of three mothers and their six children. cDNA synthesis used all of the extracted RNA, with 1.5 ug of RNA in each 15 ul reaction. Sample barcodes and 2-4 random nucleotides were added via the M1S primer in the second PCR. Over 8.5 million TCR beta CDR3 reads were obtained for each mother, and 2.5 million to 3.5 million reads were obtained for each child. TCR recombination output is similarly shaped by thymic selection in related and unrelated pairs, with a minor effect exerted by inherited differences. Normalized repertoire overlap was always found to be slightly, but never significantly, higher in related mother-child pairs than in unrelated mother-child pairs. Persistent microchimeric T cell clones were not detected, at a sensitivity of around 100 clones per million clonotypes. To look for features that set related mother-child pairs apart from unrelated individuals, the researchers ran deep NGS to compare the TCR beta repertoires of mothers and children. The mean age was roughly 44 +/- 4 years for the mothers and about 10 +/- 4 years for the children. After adapter ligation with NEBNext reagents, the libraries were sequenced on Illumina HiSeq 2000 with 100+100 nt paired-end reads. To avoid cross-contamination, the mother libraries and the child libraries were prepared a month apart and sequenced in separate runs. Between roughly 500,000 and 2,300,000 distinct TCR beta clonotypes were identified per donor. Naive TCR beta clonotypes were estimated from low-frequency clonotypes matched to each donor's FACS-determined naive share, without sorting.

The sequencing sample was made of blood. The chain couples TRBV28 to TRBJ2-7; the D region possibly corresponds to TRBD1 (5 bases align). The TCR comes from a girl aged 2-10 years in good health. The nucleotides read TGTGCCAGCAGTCCCGGCAGGGAACCCTACGAGCAGTACTTC. Its amino acids are CASSPGREPYEQYF.